The table lists the clone carrying this T cell receptor (beta chain) with many counts. What it recognizes is unknown. MiXCR was run by TCRdb on the RACE reads, yielding one entry per CDR3 protein. Of tens of thousands of distinct CDR3 sequences listed, 10% to 15% are singletons. Time point: patch test 1, 2 weeks after DPC sensitization. Treatment defined: therapeutic diphenylcyclopropenone sensitization with weekly scalp DPC. Blood was drawn before each patch test was applied. The entry originates in a study of human T cells and chemical hapten exposure. For the study at large: Once 0.01% DPC had been applied to the upper back by patch test, readings were taken at 6 days. Study observations and caveats: A positive correlation with patch test score was shown by PT1 expanded TCR counts.

CDR3 length: 16 amino acids. Germline V lookup: CDR1 MNHEY, CDR2 SVGAGI. V trimming: 5 bases; J trimming: 6 bases; junction bases outside the gene matches: 12. The chain combines TRBV6-5 with TRBJ1-1; 10 bases align to TRBD1. The sample here was whole blood, taken in connection with sensitization to the hapten diphenylcyclopropenone (DPC). The sequence derives from a woman between 55 and 75 years old with alopecia areata. Some clones in this sample may be carry-over from other donors' samples. The CDR3 sequence: CASSKETGGAAPEAFF. DNA for the CDR3: TGTGCCAGCAGTAAGGAGACAGGGGGCGCTGCCCCTGAAGCTTTCTTT.